A single sample is the source of the 21 T cell receptor beta chains below, sequenced in a study of T cell repertoires in cytomegalovirus infection. TCRdb ran MiXCR on the reads and lists one entry per CDR3 protein. Among about 310,000 distinct CDR3 sequences listed, about 25% were seen once. These receptors' antigens are unknown. This material consisted of cultured PBMCs, taken from culture after CMV antigen stimulation. Receptors were obtained from a human donor in good health (CMV status not recorded). Some clones in this sample may be carry-over from other donors' samples.

V and J are TRBV6-6 and TRBJ2-3; the match to TRBD2 covers 8 bases. CDR3 length: 18 residues. Germline lookup yields CDR1 MNHNY and CDR2 SVGAGI (reference sequence). J gave up 1 base and V 7 bases, and 16 bases lay outside the gene matches. The DNA of the CDR3 is TGTGCCAGCACCCTCCTTAGGGTTAGCGGGAACCGCACAGATACGCAGTATTTT. As protein: CASTLLRVSGNRTDTQYF.

This clonotype has just a few counts. The CDR3 nucleotides are TGTGCCAGCAGTCGACGACAGGGCCCTAACACTGAAAAACTGTTTTTT. Its protein is CASSRRQGPNTEKLFF. The chain has TRBV6-1 and TRBJ1-4; 7 bases map to TRBD1. This CDR3 comprises 16 residues. The V gene's germline CDR1 is MNHNS and CDR2 SASEGT. With V trimmed by 5 bases and J by 7 bases, 13 bases remained unmatched.

This clonotype was counted a few times. The J gene is TRBJ2-3, the V gene TRBV6-1, with TRBD2 as a possible D gene (5 bases). The germline V gene encodes CDR1 MNHNS and CDR2 SASEGT. There are 13 residues in the CDR3. V was clipped by 6 bases and J by 3 bases, with 10 bases between them. This CDR3 reads CASSRWETDTQYF. In DNA form, the CDR3 reads TGTGCCAGCAGCAGGTGGGAGACAGATACGCAGTATTTT.

This rearrangement joins TRBV2 to TRBJ1-6, with D perhaps TRBD1 (5 bases). The CDR3 sequence is 14 residues long. The germline CDR1 and CDR2 sequences are SNHLY and FYNNEI. Between the trimmed V and J ends, which lost 6 bases and 10 bases, there was a span of 16 bases. The CDR3 DNA follows: TGTGCCAGCAGACCTCTGGGGGAAGGGTCACCCCTCCACTTT. Translated: CASRPLGEGSPLHF.

The V and J genes are TRBV28 and TRBJ2-3; D remains ambiguous. The ends were cut back, 7 bases at V and 1 base at J, with 12 bases in the middle. CDR3 length: 14 amino acids. CDR1 is MDHEN and CDR2 is SYDVKM in the germline V gene. The CDR3 nucleotides are TGTGCCAGCACTTCTTTCGGTGGCACAGATACGCAGTATTTT. It yields the protein CASTSFGGTDTQYF.

This clonotype was detected ten times or more. The chain employs TRBV19 and TRBJ2-1; 7 nucleotides line up with TRBD2. V dropped 5 bases and J dropped 4; count of bases not matched to a gene: 11. In germline, CDR1 is LNHDA, CDR2 SQIVND (reference sequence). The length of the CDR3 is 16 residues. The CDR3 protein is CASSASGGAYYNEQFF. For the CDR3, the DNA is TGTGCCAGTAGTGCTTCGGGGGGAGCGTATTACAATGAGCAGTTCTTC.

The table lists this clonotype with a few counts. The chain combines TRBV6-5 with TRBJ2-3, with a tentative D call TRBD2 (5 bases). Looked up from germline, CDR1 is MNHEY and CDR2 is SVGAGI. V lost 6 bases and J lost 0, with 13 bases in between. The CDR3 extends over 15 amino acids. For the CDR3, the DNA is TGTGCCAGCAGGTTAGCGTACCCTAGCACAGATACGCAGTATTTT. It is translated as CASRLAYPSTDTQYF.

The chain links TRBV19 to TRBJ1-1, with no clear D. Looked up from germline, CDR1 is LNHDA and CDR2 is SQIVND (reference sequence). V lost 1 base to trimming and J lost 5 bases, with 11 bases between them. This CDR3 has 14 residues. The CDR3 DNA reads TGTGCCAGTAGTATAGCGCACCTGAGGACTGAAGCTTTCTTT. Translating gives CASSIAHLRTEAFF. The whole variable domain, filled in from reference TRBV19 and TRBJ1-1, reads DGGITQSPKYLFRKEGQNVTLSCEQNLNHDAMYWYRQDPGQGLRLIYYSQIVNDFQKGDIAEGYSVSREKKESFPLTVTSAQKNPTAFYLCASSIAHLRTEAFFGQGTRLTVV.

This chain connects TRBV29-1 to TRBJ2-1; TRBD2 aligns across 10 bases. CDR1 is SQVTM, CDR2 ANQGSEA, per germline. V lost 1 base, J lost 15 bases, and 15 bases stayed unmatched. The CDR3 spans 15 residues. Written as DNA, the CDR3 is TGCAGCGTTGAAGGGAGCGGGAGGGCCTCCCTAAAGGGGTTCTTC. This codes for CSVEGSGRASLKGFF.

This clonotype was counted ten times or more. The chain uses TRBV27 and TRBJ1-6; D possibly corresponds to TRBD1 (5 bases). Between the trimmed V and J ends, which lost 0 bases and 7 bases, there was a span of 13 bases. Looked up from germline, CDR1 is MNHEY and CDR2 is SMNVEV (reference sequence). The CDR3 is 16 residues long. DNA of the CDR3: TGTGCCAGCAGTTTATCTGGGGGAAGGCTCAATTCACCCCTCCACTTT. This translates into CASSLSGGRLNSPLHF.

The sample holds a few counts of this clonotype. CDR3 in amino acids: CASSALTPGGVGYTF. CDR3 in DNA: TGTGCCAGCAGCGCCTTAACGCCAGGGGGCGTTGGCTACACCTTC. This sequence joins TRBV7-9 and TRBJ1-2; 8 nucleotides match TRBD1. The CDR3 is 15 residues long. The V gene's germline CDR1 is SEHNR and CDR2 FQNEAQ (reference sequence). Unmatched junction bases numbered 12, after V lost 5 bases and J lost 7 bases.

In its sample, this clonotype was seen many times. The chain recombines TRBV7-3 with TRBJ1-2, with 10 positions matching TRBD1. V lost 4 bases, J lost 4 bases, and 6 bases stayed unmatched. The CDR3 extends over 15 amino acids. Germline lookup yields CDR1 SGHTA and CDR2 FQGTGA. The CDR3 bases are TGTGCCAGCAGCTCGGGACAGGGGAATGGCTATGGCTACACCTTC. As protein: CASSSGQGNGYGYTF.

J is TRBJ1-2 and V is TRBV11-1; D is ambiguous. CDR1 is SGHAT and CDR2 is FQDESV in the germline V gene (reference sequence). The V and J ends lost 1 base and 5 bases respectively, with 8 bases between them. The CDR3 totals 13 residues. CDR3 loop: CASSLDGQYGYTF. The CDR3, as DNA: TGTGCCAGCAGCTTAGATGGGCAGTATGGCTACACCTTC.

The rearrangement links TRBV20-1 to TRBJ2-3; the D is unclear. The CDR3 is made up of 13 amino acids. Germline V gene lookup returns CDR1 DFQATT and CDR2 SNEGSKA (reference sequence). Trimming pared 6 bases from V and 2 bases from J, leaving 12 bases between. The CDR3 region is CSAPESATDTQYF. Here the CDR3 DNA reads TGCAGTGCCCCTGAGAGCGCCACAGATACGCAGTATTTT.

This clonotype was detected a few times. The chain recombines TRBV7-2 with TRBJ1-2; D not certain. Between the trimmed V and J ends, which lost 3 bases and 4 bases, there was a span of 9 bases. The CDR3 contains 13 residues. Germline V gene lookup returns CDR1 SGHTA and CDR2 FQGNSA. The CDR3 DNA follows: TGTGCCAGCAGCTTGAGGCGGGCCTATGGCTACACCTTC. It is translated as CASSLRRAYGYTF.

A few counts support this clonotype. The CDR3 loop is CASNRGERSPLHF. CDR3 DNA sequence: TGTGCCAGCAATCGGGGGGAGCGCTCACCCCTCCACTTT. J is TRBJ1-6 and V is TRBV6-5; D is perhaps TRBD1 (5 bases). Trimming cost V 7 bases and J 10 bases, with 14 bases left between them. This CDR3 has 13 residues. CDR1 and CDR2 (germline): MNHEY, SVGAGI.

This clonotype was found once. This chain joins TRBV19 and TRBJ1-1; the match to TRBD1 covers 10 bases. V shed 10 bases, J shed 3 bases, and the junction held 11 bases outside the gene matches. CDR1 is LNHDA, CDR2 SQIVND, per germline (reference sequence). The CDR3 has 15 amino acids. DNA for the CDR3: TGTGCCACGAAAGGGACAGGGGCAGGGGACACTGAAGCTTTCTTT. This sequence encodes CATKGTGAGDTEAFF. Variable domain in full (rest from reference TRBV19 and TRBJ1-1): DGGITQSPKYLFRKEGQNVTLSCEQNLNHDAMYWYRQDPGQGLRLIYYSQIVNDFQKGDIAEGYSVSREKKESFPLTVTSAQKNPTAFYLCATKGTGAGDTEAFFGQGTRLTVV.

A few counts support this clonotype. The chain couples TRBV7-9 to TRBJ2-3; D tentatively fits TRBD1 or TRBD2 (5 bases each). The germline gives CDR1 SEHNR, CDR2 FQNEAQ (reference sequence). The V gene lost 1 base and the J gene lost 8 bases, with 19 bases spanning the gap. CDR3 length equals 16 residues. The CDR3, as DNA: TGTGCCAGCAGCTTAGTGGCAGGGAAAGGGGAGTCTACGCAGTATTTT. This encodes CASSLVAGKGESTQYF.

This chain uses TRBV20-1 with TRBJ2-1; 7 bases are a match to TRBD2. The trim removed 7 bases at V and 12 bases at J, leaving 9 bases unmatched. The CDR3 has 11 amino acids. The V gene's germline CDR1 is DFQATT and CDR2 SNEGSKA (reference sequence). CDR3 region: CSGLSGRVQFF. The CDR3 nucleotides are TGCAGTGGCCTTAGCGGGCGTGTGCAGTTCTTC.

This clonotype was seen ten or more times. The J gene is TRBJ2-5, the V gene TRBV9; weak D call: TRBD2 (7 bases). This CDR3 has 15 residues. V lost 3 bases to trimming and J lost 0 bases, with 12 bases between them. Germline-derived CDR1 and CDR2 are SGDLS and YYNGEE. This CDR3 reads CASSARGGYQETQYF. The CDR3 DNA reads as TGTGCCAGCAGCGCCAGGGGAGGGTACCAAGAGACCCAGTACTTC.

This clonotype has at least ten counts. The junction shows a germline mismatch at one end, possibly a read error. The chain links TRBV7-7 to TRBJ2-2; a possible D gene is TRBD1 (5 bases). CDR1 and CDR2 (germline): SSHAT, FNYEAQ (reference sequence). CDR3 length: 15 amino acids. This CDR3 reads CASSSTQGNTGELFF. CDR3 coding DNA: TGTGCTAGCAGCTCCACCCAGGGAAACACCGGGGAGCTGTTTTTT. Using reference TRBV7-7 and TRBJ2-2 for the parts outside the CDR3, the full variable domain is GAGVSQSPRYKVTKRGQDVTLRCDPISSHATLYWYQQALGQGPEFLTYFNYEAQPDKSGLPSDRFSAERPEGSISTLTIQRTEQRDSAMYRCASSSTQGNTGELFFGEGSRLTVL.